The entry below gives a single TCR beta chain sequence along with its context. What antigen it recognizes has not been identified. No base qualities exist here, and no much larger clone lies one base off it. The immunoSEQ Assay, a bias-controlled multiplex PCR, was used to amplify TCRbeta CDR3 regions from genomic DNA. Per the authors' processing: Nucleated cell counts per sample were estimated from amplification of reference gene primers within the assay. To quantify the absolute abundance of each unique TCRbeta CDR3 rearrangement, sequence reads were collapsed and filtered. For each sample, productive Simpson clonality was calculated as the square root of Simpson's diversity index over productive rearrangements. In its TCRdb copy, this immuneACCESS table keeps in-frame sequences only and misses some clones. Where compared with another copy, unresolved V genes explain less than half of these, and the others have no known cause. That table gives V, J and clone size, and the DNA gave D and trimming. The sample contains 40,000 to 55,000 clones, around 82% of them found a single time. The ten largest clones take up 4% to 5.5% of the sample.

Collaborating institutions collected whole blood in K2EDTA tubes following their own protocols. For TCRbeta analysis, collaborators shipped samples in one of three forms: frozen whole blood, isolated PBMCs, or DNA extracted from either of those sample types. For CDR1 and CDR2, the germline V gene lists SQVTM and ANQGSEA. The CDR3 runs 12 residues from the cysteine to the phenylalanine. Solely the CDR3 DNA is kept, with 36 bases framed from the first base. The junction carries 11 bases between V and J, which are trimmed by 0 bases and 11 bases respectively. These data originate in a study of blood T cell repertoires in COVID-19 (dated by TCRdb to the early 2020s). Describing the broader study: Samples covering the acute and convalescent phases of COVID-19 were provided by collaborators in the United States, Italy and Spain. The material from the prospective study consisted of cDNA or gDNA derived from T cells, B-cell-depleted T cells, or PBMCs. The dataset comprised deeply sampled blood TCRbeta repertoires from subjects exposed to, actively infected with, or recovered from COVID-19. The repertoires were released in a freely available public database meant as a resource for research on the immune response to SARS-CoV-2. Samples came from the ongoing ImmuneRACE study (first 160 participants) plus 1,254 subjects from 6 global collaborators. A de-identified subject ID, COVID-19 status, age in years and sex were almost always included in the sample metadata. Where HLA class I and class II types were available, the types were taken from metadata supplied by the sample provider, not from assay-based typing. The full study reports these points: The amount of clinical and demographic metadata varied by source and participant and was provided uncurated.

The sequence links TRBV29-1 to TRBJ2-1, with TRBD2 as a weak D call on 5 bases. The clonotype comes from a woman in her 70s with acute or convalescent COVID-19. Sequencing input: peripheral blood. The DNA reads as follows: TGCAGCGTTGAAGATCTGCGGGTTCAGCAGTTCTTC. It translates as CSVEDLRVQQFF.